The clone carrying this TCR beta chain appeared a few times. This specimen belongs to a study of blood T cell repertoires in COVID-19. Overall study context: The origin of the acute and convalescent COVID-19 samples was the United States, Italy and Spain. Nucleic acid was either cDNA or gDNA, and it came from T cells, B-cell-depleted T cells, or PBMCs.

In the authors' workflow: From reference gene primer amplification, estimates of nucleated cell counts were derived. Profiled with immunoSEQ multiplex PCR; TCRdb holds only in-frame clones, not every one. V and J calls and clone size follow that table, whereas D and trimming were derived from the DNA. Of fewer than 450,000 clones detected, almost 90% appear once; the ten largest clones hold more than 5.5%. Seattle cases were enrolled at active infection and followed longitudinally. Trimming took off 3 bases at V and 2 bases at J, with 11 bases between the two ends. CDR1 LNHDA and CDR2 SQIVND come from the germline V gene (reference sequence). The CDR3 loop spans 14 amino acids.

The chain has TRBV19 and TRBJ2-7; no clear D gene. The sequencing input was peripheral blood. This receptor was obtained from a woman in her seventies with COVID-19, enrolled during active disease. CDR3 region: CASSMGSPTYEQYF. The CDR3 region has the DNA TGTGCCAGTAGTATGGGCTCACCTACCTACGAGCAGTACTTC. Full variable domain (outside the CDR3, taken from reference TRBV19 and TRBJ2-7): DGGITQSPKYLFRKEGQNVTLSCEQNLNHDAMYWYRQDPGQGLRLIYYSQIVNDFQKGDIAEGYSVSREKKESFPLTVTSAQKNPTAFYLCASSMGSPTYEQYFGPGTRLTVT.